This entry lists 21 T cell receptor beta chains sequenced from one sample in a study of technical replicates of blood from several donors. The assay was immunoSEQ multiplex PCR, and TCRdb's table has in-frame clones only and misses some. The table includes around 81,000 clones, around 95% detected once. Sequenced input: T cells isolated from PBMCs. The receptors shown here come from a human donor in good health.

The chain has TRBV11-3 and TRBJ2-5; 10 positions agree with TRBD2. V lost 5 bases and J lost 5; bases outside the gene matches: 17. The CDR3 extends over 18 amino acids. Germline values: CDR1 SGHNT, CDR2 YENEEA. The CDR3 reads CASSHPSLAGEYSETQYF. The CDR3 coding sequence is TGTGCCAGCAGCCACCCTTCTCTAGCGGGAGAGTATTCTGAGACCCAGTACTTC.

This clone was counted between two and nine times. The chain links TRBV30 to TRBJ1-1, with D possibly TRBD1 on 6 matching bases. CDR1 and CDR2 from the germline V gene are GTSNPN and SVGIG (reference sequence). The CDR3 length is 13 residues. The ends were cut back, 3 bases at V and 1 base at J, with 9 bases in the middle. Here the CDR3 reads CAWSLGGNTEAFF. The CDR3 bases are TGTGCCTGGAGCTTAGGGGGGAACACTGAAGCTTTCTTT. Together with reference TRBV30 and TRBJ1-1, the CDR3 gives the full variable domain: SQTIHQWPATLVQPVGSPLSLECTVEGTSNPNLYWYRQAAGRGLQLLFYSVGIGQISSEVPQNLSASRPQDRQFILSSKKLLLSDSGFYLCAWSLGGNTEAFFGQGTRLTVV.

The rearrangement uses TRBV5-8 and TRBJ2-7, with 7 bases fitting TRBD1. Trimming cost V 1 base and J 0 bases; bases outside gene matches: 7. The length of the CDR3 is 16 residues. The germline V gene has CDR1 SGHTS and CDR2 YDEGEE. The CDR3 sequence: CASSLIFGTDSYEQYF. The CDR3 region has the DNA TGTGCCAGCAGCTTGATATTCGGGACAGACTCCTACGAGCAGTACTTC.

The CDR3 nucleotides are TGCGCCAGCAGCTTGGGGGCTAGCGGGAGGCCCGAGCAGTACTTC. Translated: CASSLGASGRPEQYF. J is TRBJ2-7 and V is TRBV5-1; 11 bases fit TRBD2. The J segment lost 6 bases and the V segment lost 0 bases, leaving 5 bases of the junction unmatched. This CDR3 has 15 amino acids. Looked up from germline, CDR1 is SGHRS and CDR2 is YFSETQ.

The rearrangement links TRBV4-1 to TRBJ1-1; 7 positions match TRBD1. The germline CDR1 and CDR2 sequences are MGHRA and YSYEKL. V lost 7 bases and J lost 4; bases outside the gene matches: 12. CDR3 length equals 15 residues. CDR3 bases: TGCGCCAGCACCGACAGGGTAAGGGAAGGCACTGAAGCTTTCTTT. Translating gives CASTDRVREGTEAFF.

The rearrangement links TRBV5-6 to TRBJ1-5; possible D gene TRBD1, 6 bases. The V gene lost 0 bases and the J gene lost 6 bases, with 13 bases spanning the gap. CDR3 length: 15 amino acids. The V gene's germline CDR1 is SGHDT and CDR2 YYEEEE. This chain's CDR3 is CASSLGTVGSQPQHF. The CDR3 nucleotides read TGTGCCAGCAGCTTGGGGACAGTGGGTAGTCAGCCCCAGCATTTT.

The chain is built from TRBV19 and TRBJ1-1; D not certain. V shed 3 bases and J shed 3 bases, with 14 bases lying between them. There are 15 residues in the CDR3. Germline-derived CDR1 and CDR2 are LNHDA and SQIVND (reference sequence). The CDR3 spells CASSMARERDTEAFF. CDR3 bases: TGTGCCAGTAGTATGGCTAGGGAGAGGGACACTGAAGCTTTCTTT.

The CDR3 region has the DNA TGTGCCAGCAGTGCAAGAGGGCCCACGAACACCGGGGAGCTGTTTTTT. Residues: CASSARGPTNTGELFF. The J gene is TRBJ2-2, the V gene TRBV2; D might be TRBD2 (5 bases). Germline lookup yields CDR1 SNHLY and CDR2 FYNNEI. Trimming removed 4 bases from V and 0 bases from J, with 12 bases in between. CDR3 length equals 16 residues.

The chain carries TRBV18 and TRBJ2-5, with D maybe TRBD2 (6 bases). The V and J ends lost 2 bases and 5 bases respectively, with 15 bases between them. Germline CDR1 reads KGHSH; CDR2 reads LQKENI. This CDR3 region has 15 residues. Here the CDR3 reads CASSPIPGSWETQYF. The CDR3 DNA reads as TGTGCCAGCTCACCAATTCCCGGGAGTTGGGAGACCCAGTACTTC.

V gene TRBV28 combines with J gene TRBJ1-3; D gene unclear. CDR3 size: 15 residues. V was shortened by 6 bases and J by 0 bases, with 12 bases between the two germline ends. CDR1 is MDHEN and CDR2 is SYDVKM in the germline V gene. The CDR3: CASSLTGTSGNTIYF. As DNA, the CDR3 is TGTGCCAGCAGCTTGACGGGTACCTCTGGAAACACCATATATTTT.

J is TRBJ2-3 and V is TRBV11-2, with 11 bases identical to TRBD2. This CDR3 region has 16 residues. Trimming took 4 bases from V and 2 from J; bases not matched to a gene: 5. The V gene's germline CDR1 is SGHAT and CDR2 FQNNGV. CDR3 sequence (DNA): TGTGCCAGCAGCTATCTAGCGGGAGGCCCCACAGATACGCAGTATTTT. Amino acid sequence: CASSYLAGGPTDTQYF.

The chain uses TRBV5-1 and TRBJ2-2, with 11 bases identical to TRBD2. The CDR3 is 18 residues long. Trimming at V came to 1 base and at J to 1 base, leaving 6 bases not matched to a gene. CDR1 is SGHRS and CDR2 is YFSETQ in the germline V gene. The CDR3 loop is CASSLFLAGGLNTGELFF. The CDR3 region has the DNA TGCGCCAGCAGCTTGTTTCTAGCGGGGGGATTGAACACCGGGGAGCTGTTTTTT.

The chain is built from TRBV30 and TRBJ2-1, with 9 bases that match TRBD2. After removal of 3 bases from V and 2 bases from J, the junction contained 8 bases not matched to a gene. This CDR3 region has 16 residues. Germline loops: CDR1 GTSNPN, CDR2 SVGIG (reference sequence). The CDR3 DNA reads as TGTGCCTGGAGGAATCGGGAGCGGGGGGCCTACAATGAGCAGTTCTTC. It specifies CAWRNRERGAYNEQFF.

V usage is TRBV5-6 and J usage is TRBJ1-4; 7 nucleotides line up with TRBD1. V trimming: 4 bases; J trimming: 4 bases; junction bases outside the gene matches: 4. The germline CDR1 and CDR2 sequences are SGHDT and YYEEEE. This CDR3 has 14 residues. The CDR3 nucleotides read TGTGCCAGCAGCACGGGACAGCTTAATGAAAAACTGTTTTTT. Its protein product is CASSTGQLNEKLFF.

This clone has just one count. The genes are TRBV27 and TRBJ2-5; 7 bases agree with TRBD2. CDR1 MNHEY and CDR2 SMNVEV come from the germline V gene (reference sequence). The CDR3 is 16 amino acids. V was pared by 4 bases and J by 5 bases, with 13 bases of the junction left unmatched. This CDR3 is CASSYLASGLGETQYF. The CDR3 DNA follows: TGTGCCAGCAGTTATTTGGCTAGCGGCTTGGGGGAGACCCAGTACTTC.

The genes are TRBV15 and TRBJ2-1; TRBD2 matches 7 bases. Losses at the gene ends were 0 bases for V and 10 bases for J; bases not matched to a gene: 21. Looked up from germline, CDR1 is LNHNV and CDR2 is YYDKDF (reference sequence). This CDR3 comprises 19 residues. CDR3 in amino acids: CATSRDNPTRRLGGGEQFF. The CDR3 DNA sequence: TGTGCCACCAGCAGAGATAACCCCACCCGGCGACTCGGCGGGGGAGAGCAGTTCTTC.

The CDR3 sequence: CASSFWPQGGTETQYF. The CDR3 DNA is TGTGCCAGCAGTTTTTGGCCCCAAGGGGGAACAGAGACCCAGTACTTC. The chain uses TRBV6-5 and TRBJ2-5; the D gene is possibly TRBD1 (6 bases). The CDR3 is 16 amino acids. Germline lookup yields CDR1 MNHEY and CDR2 SVGAGI. Deletions cut 4 bases from V and 4 bases from J, with 19 bases between.

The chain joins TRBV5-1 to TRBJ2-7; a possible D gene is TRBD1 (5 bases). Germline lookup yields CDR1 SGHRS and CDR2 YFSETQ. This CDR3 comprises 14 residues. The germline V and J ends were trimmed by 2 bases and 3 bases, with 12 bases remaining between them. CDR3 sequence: CASSLRGFDYEQYF. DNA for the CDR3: TGCGCCAGCAGCTTAAGGGGTTTTGACTACGAGCAGTACTTC.

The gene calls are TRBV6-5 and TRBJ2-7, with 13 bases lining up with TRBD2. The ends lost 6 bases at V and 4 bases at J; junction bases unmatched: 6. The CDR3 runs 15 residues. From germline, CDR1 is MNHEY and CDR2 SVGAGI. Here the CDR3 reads CASSQGLAGTYEQYF. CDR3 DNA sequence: TGTGCCAGCAGCCAGGGACTAGCGGGAACTTACGAGCAGTACTTC.

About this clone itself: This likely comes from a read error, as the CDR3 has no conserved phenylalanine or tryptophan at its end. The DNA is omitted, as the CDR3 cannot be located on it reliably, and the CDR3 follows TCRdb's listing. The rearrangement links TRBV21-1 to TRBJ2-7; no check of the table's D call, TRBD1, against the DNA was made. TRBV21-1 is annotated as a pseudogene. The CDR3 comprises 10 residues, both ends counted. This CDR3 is CASSKETGMS.

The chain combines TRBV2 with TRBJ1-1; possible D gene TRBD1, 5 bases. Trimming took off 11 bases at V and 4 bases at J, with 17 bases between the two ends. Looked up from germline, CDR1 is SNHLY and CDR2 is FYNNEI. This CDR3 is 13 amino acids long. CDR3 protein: CAATLGRGTEAFF. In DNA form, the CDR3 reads TGTGCCGCTACGCTCGGGAGGGGCACTGAAGCTTTCTTT. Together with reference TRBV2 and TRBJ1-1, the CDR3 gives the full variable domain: EPEVTQTPSHQVTQMGQEVILRCVPISNHLYFYWYRQILGQKVEFLVSFYNNEISEKSEIFDDQFSVERPDGSNFTLKIRSTKLEDSAMYFCAATLGRGTEAFFGQGTRLTVV.